The 22 T cell receptor beta chains below were found in one sample sequenced in a study of cytomegalovirus exposure and HLA in healthy donors. Primers: 60 Vbeta forward and 13 Jbeta reverse. Generated by immunoSEQ multiplex PCR, the TCRdb table keeps only in-frame clones and is missing some. The sample table includes 100,000 or so clones. The specimen was PBMCs. The source is a man aged 50 to 60 in good health and CMV-seronegative.

V is TRBV5-1 and J is TRBJ2-7, with TRBD2 identical over 13 bases. Trimming cost V 4 bases and J 7 bases; bases outside gene matches: 2. CDR3 size: 13 residues. From germline, CDR1 is SGHRS and CDR2 YFSETQ. The CDR3 sequence is CASSVTSGGEQYF. CDR3 coding DNA: TGCGCCAGCAGCGTGACTAGCGGGGGGGAGCAGTACTTC.

The rearrangement links TRBV4-1 to TRBJ1-6; 7 positions match TRBD1. The V gene's germline CDR1 is MGHRA and CDR2 YSYEKL. V gave up 0 bases and J gave up 5 bases; unmatched junction bases: 7. This CDR3 region has 17 residues. CDR3 residues: CASSQDPRTGNNSPLHF. DNA for the CDR3: TGCGCCAGCAGCCAAGATCCTCGGACAGGAAATAATTCACCCCTCCACTTT.

V is TRBV7-2 and J is TRBJ1-2; TRBD1 is a possible D gene (6 bases). This CDR3 region has 15 residues. V dropped 3 bases and J dropped 6 bases, with 17 bases sitting between them. CDR1 SGHTA and CDR2 FQGNSA come from the germline V gene. The CDR3 DNA reads TGTGCCAGCAGCTTGTTCCGGGCAGGGGTTGATGGCTACACCTTC. It codes for CASSLFRAGVDGYTF.

This sequence joins TRBV6-6 and TRBJ1-4; D might be TRBD1 (6 bases). V lost 6 bases and J lost 5, with 13 bases in between. Germline CDR1 is MNHNY and CDR2 is SVGAGI (reference sequence). The CDR3 has 14 residues. The CDR3 loop reads CASRQQGPNEKLFF. The CDR3 region has the DNA TGTGCCAGCAGACAACAGGGCCCAAATGAAAAACTGTTTTTT.

The gene calls are TRBV7-9 and TRBJ2-2, with TRBD2 as a possible D gene (6 bases). CDR1 and CDR2 (germline): SEHNR, FQNEAQ (reference sequence). V lost 3 bases, J lost 8 bases, and 16 bases lay in between. The CDR3 contains 15 residues. Here the CDR3 reads CASSLSLAQTGELFF. The CDR3 coding sequence is TGTGCCAGCAGCTTGTCACTAGCTCAGACTGGGGAGCTGTTTTTT.

The rearrangement links TRBV7-9 to TRBJ1-1, with 10 nucleotides matching TRBD1. The CDR3 extends over 15 amino acids. Germline V gene lookup returns CDR1 SEHNR and CDR2 FQNEAQ (reference sequence). Germline trimming cut 3 bases from V and 5 bases from J; bases unmatched to any gene: 6. The CDR3 DNA reads as TGTGCCAGCAGCTTCAATTTGGGACAGGGGACTGAAGCTTTCTTT. Its translation is CASSFNLGQGTEAFF.

CDR3 nucleotide sequence: TGCGCCAGCAGCTTAGGACAGCCCTCCTACGAGCAGTACTTC. It codes for CASSLGQPSYEQYF. V usage is TRBV5-1 and J usage is TRBJ2-7; D is perhaps TRBD1 (6 bases). The CDR3 totals 14 residues. Per germline, CDR1 SGHRS and CDR2 YFSETQ. V lost 2 bases and J 0 bases, leaving 9 bases between the germline ends.

The chain employs TRBV19 and TRBJ1-3; D is unclear. The CDR3 spans 15 residues. Deletions cut 5 bases from V and 0 bases from J, with 11 bases between. Germline V CDR1 and CDR2: LNHDA, SQIVND (reference sequence). The CDR3 reads CASSPQISSGNTIYF. Here the CDR3 DNA reads TGTGCCAGTAGTCCGCAAATCAGCTCTGGAAACACCATATATTTT.

This chain uses TRBV5-1 with TRBJ1-2; D call uncertain. This CDR3 has 14 residues. From germline, CDR1 is SGHRS and CDR2 YFSETQ. Trimming took 5 bases from V and 4 from J, leaving 15 bases between them. The DNA of the CDR3 is TGCGCCAGCAGTTACGAACGTGGCAGCTATGGCTACACCTTC. It encodes CASSYERGSYGYTF.

The V call is TRBV4-3, the J call TRBJ2-3; tentative D call: TRBD2 (5 bases). With 1 base removed from V and 2 bases from J, the gap between germline ends came to 22 bases. CDR1 is LGHNA, CDR2 YSLEER, per germline. This CDR3 spans 19 amino acids. CDR3 sequence (DNA): TGCGCCAGCAGCCAAGGCCCCGTGATCGTCGCGGGTGACACAGATACGCAGTATTTT. Its translation: CASSQGPVIVAGDTDTQYF.

CDR3 loop: CASSLQGLSGYTF. The DNA of the CDR3 is TGTGCCAGCAGCCTACAGGGGTTGTCCGGCTACACCTTC. V usage is TRBV27 and J usage is TRBJ1-2, with 7 bases fitting TRBD1. CDR1 is MNHEY, CDR2 SMNVEV, per germline (reference sequence). The CDR3 is 13 amino acids. J gave up 8 bases and V 6 bases, and 9 bases lay outside the gene matches.

The chain links TRBV9 to TRBJ1-2; 9 nucleotides align to TRBD1. The junction had 10 bases not matched to a gene; V was cut back by 3 bases and J by 7 bases. The CDR3 loop spans 15 amino acids. Germline lookup yields CDR1 SGDLS and CDR2 YYNGEE. The DNA of the CDR3 is TGTGCCAGCAGCGACATCCCGGGACAGGGACTTGGCTACACCTTC. Encoded protein: CASSDIPGQGLGYTF.

The J gene is TRBJ2-5, the V gene TRBV2; 11 nucleotides align to TRBD2. Per germline, CDR1 SNHLY and CDR2 FYNNEI. Trimming cost V 5 bases and J 4 bases; bases outside gene matches: 3. This CDR3 is built from 14 residues. CDR3 sequence: CASSFLAGGETQYF. As DNA, the CDR3 is TGTGCCAGCAGTTTCCTAGCGGGAGGAGAGACCCAGTACTTC.

CDR3 residues: CASSWDRAYEQYF. CDR3 sequence (DNA): TGTGCCAGTAGTTGGGACAGGGCCTACGAGCAGTACTTC. The genes are TRBV19 and TRBJ2-7; TRBD1 agrees at 9 bases. The CDR3 loop spans 13 amino acids. CDR1 and CDR2 (germline): LNHDA, SQIVND (reference sequence). The J segment lost 2 bases and the V segment lost 5 bases, leaving 1 base of the junction unmatched.

The chain recombines TRBV19 with TRBJ2-6, with D unclear. Between the trimmed V and J ends, which lost 1 base and 0 bases, there was a span of 7 bases. CDR1 and CDR2 from the germline V gene are LNHDA and SQIVND (reference sequence). The CDR3 extends over 16 amino acids. The CDR3 DNA follows: TGTGCCAGTAGTATAGTTGGCAGCTCTGGGGCCAACGTCCTGACTTTC. It codes for CASSIVGSSGANVLTF.

In nucleotides, the CDR3 is TGTGCCAGCAGCCTGGGACAGGGAGAAGCTTTCTTT. It translates to CASSLGQGEAFF. The V call is TRBV5-6, the J call TRBJ1-1, with TRBD1 identical over 9 bases. J gave up 8 bases and V 4 bases, and 3 bases lay outside the gene matches. Germline V gives CDR1 SGHDT, CDR2 YYEEEE. The CDR3 length is 12 residues.

The CDR3 is CASSLEGFFNSPLHF. DNA for the CDR3: TGCGCCAGCAGCTTGGAGGGGTTTTTTAATTCACCCCTCCACTTT. V and J are TRBV5-1 and TRBJ1-6, with D possibly being TRBD1 (5 bases). Trimming left V 0 bases short and J 6 bases short, with 10 bases between. Germline values: CDR1 SGHRS, CDR2 YFSETQ. This CDR3 region has 15 residues.

This chain uses TRBV7-9 with TRBJ1-2, with 8 nucleotides matching TRBD1. With V trimmed by 4 bases and J by 7 bases, 11 bases remained unmatched. Per the germline V gene, CDR1 is SEHNR and CDR2 is FQNEAQ (reference sequence). There are 15 residues in the CDR3. The chain's CDR3 is CASSSTGQGVRGYTF. For the CDR3, the DNA is TGTGCCAGCAGCTCCACAGGACAGGGAGTCCGTGGCTACACCTTC.

V gene TRBV13 combines with J gene TRBJ2-5; possible D gene TRBD1, 6 bases. The V end lost 2 bases, the J end lost 2 bases, and 12 bases lay between the germline ends. CDR3 length equals 15 residues. Germline values: CDR1 PRHDT, CDR2 FYEKMQ (reference sequence). For the CDR3, the DNA is TGTGCCAGCAGCTTACGGCGGACAGCTCAAGAGACCCAGTACTTC. It translates to CASSLRRTAQETQYF.

The chain couples TRBV5-4 to TRBJ1-2, with 7 bases that match TRBD1. Germline assignment: CDR1 SGHNT and CDR2 YYREEE (reference sequence). This CDR3 has 15 amino acids. The V segment lost 5 bases and the J segment 7 bases; nucleotides outside the gene matches: 14. CDR3: CASSLTQGGSGGYTF. The CDR3 DNA is TGTGCCAGCAGTCTTACCCAGGGGGGCTCGGGTGGCTACACCTTC.

This rearrangement joins TRBV29-1 to TRBJ1-5; 7 bases agree with TRBD1. CDR1 and CDR2 (germline): SQVTM, ANQGSEA. This CDR3 region has 12 residues. Trimming removed 8 bases from V and 0 bases from J; junction bases left unmatched: 1. The CDR3 DNA reads TGCAGCACAGGGGATAGCAATCAGCCCCAGCATTTT. Translation: CSTGDSNQPQHF.

The chain uses TRBV19 and TRBJ1-5; D unresolved. Trimming removed 2 bases at V and 0 bases at J, with 8 bases between. The CDR3 has 15 amino acids. Germline V gene lookup returns CDR1 LNHDA and CDR2 SQIVND (reference sequence). The CDR3 nucleotides are TGTGCCAGTAGTATAAGAGGTTATAGCAATCAGCCCCAGCATTTT. It specifies CASSIRGYSNQPQHF.